These T cell receptor beta chains were read from a single sample in a study of blood T cell repertoires in COVID-19. Using immunoSEQ multiplex PCR, the repertoire was profiled, and TCRdb retains in-frame clones only, with some absent. The sample lists fewer than 250,000 clones, roughly 85% occurring once. The specimen was PBMCs or T cells enriched from blood (not recorded which). The source is a young man who had recovered from COVID-19. Each CDR3 is given with its conserved first and last residue. The order of the fields is V gene, clone size, J gene, D gene, CDR3 protein, CDR3 DNA. D genes are given only for firm matches. A clone size is listed for some rows: how often the clone was seen (once, few, many), or a class if it is expanded.

V: TRBV6-4
size: many
J: TRBJ2-3
D: TRBD2
CDR3: CASSELAGVGTDTQYF
DNA: TGTGCCAGCAGTGAACTAGCGGGAGTCGGCACAGATACGCAGTATTTT

V: TRBV6-5
size: once
J: TRBJ1-4
D: NA
CDR3: CASRLTNANEKLFF
DNA: TGTGCCAGCAGACTGACAAACGCCAATGAAAAACTGTTTTTT

V: TRBV21-1
size: NA
J: TRBJ2-5
D: NA
CDR3: CASSKALGQGREETQYF
DNA: TGTGCCAGCAGCAAGGCACTCGGACAGGGACGGGAAGAGACCCAGTACTTC

V: TRBV2
size: once
J: TRBJ2-7
D: NA
CDR3: CASSEFISGWYF
DNA: TGTGCCAGCAGTGAGTTCATTTCCGGGTGGTACTTC

V: TRBV19
size: NA
J: TRBJ1-5
D: TRBD1
CDR3: CASSMIDRGNQPQHF
DNA: TGTGCCAGTAGTATGATAGACAGGGGAAATCAGCCCCAGCATTTT

V: TRBV18
size: NA
J: TRBJ1-2
D: TRBD1
CDR3: CASSEGTERSNGYTF
DNA: TGTGCCAGCTCAGAGGGGACAGAAAGGTCCAATGGCTACACCTTC

V: TRBV7-9
size: NA
J: TRBJ1-1
D: NA
CDR3: CASSLSANTEAFF
DNA: TGTGCCAGCAGCTTGAGCGCGAACACTGAAGCTTTCTTT

V: TRBV28
size: NA
J: TRBJ2-1
D: NA
CDR3: CASSLAENEQFF
DNA: TGTGCCAGCAGCTTAGCGGAAAATGAGCAGTTCTTC

V: TRBV28
size: NA
J: TRBJ1-2
D: TRBD1
CDR3: CASSLGGQGGGYTF
DNA: TGTGCCAGCAGTTTAGGGGGACAGGGTGGCGGCTACACCTTC

V: TRBV9
size: NA
J: TRBJ1-3
D: NA
CDR3: CASSVGQGNTIYF
DNA: TGTGCCAGCAGCGTCGGACAGGGAAACACCATATATTTT

V: TRBV28
size: NA
J: TRBJ1-1
D: NA
CDR3: CASSAPGVRMNTEAFF
DNA: TGTGCCAGCAGCGCCCCCGGGGTACGCATGAACACTGAAGCTTTCTTT

V: TRBV6-5
size: NA
J: TRBJ1-5
D: NA
CDR3: CASSTGYSNQPQHF
DNA: TGTGCCAGCAGTACAGGGTATAGCAATCAGCCCCAGCATTTT

V: TRBV2
size: few
J: TRBJ2-3
D: NA
CDR3: CASSEALVDTQYF
DNA: TGTGCCAGCAGTGAAGCGCTAGTAGATACGCAGTATTTT

V: TRBV7-7
size: NA
J: TRBJ2-5
D: TRBD2
CDR3: CASSLAGGETQYF
DNA: TGTGCTAGCAGCTTAGCGGGGGGAGAGACCCAGTACTTC

V: TRBV5-8
size: NA
J: TRBJ2-1
D: NA
CDR3: CASSFSVLGQFF
DNA: TGTGCCAGCAGTTTCTCGGTTCTCGGGCAGTTCTTC

V: TRBV7-2
size: NA
J: TRBJ1-5
D: TRBD1
CDR3: CASSYRTGGGGQPQHF
DNA: TGTGCCAGCAGCTATCGGACAGGGGGTGGCGGTCAGCCCCAGCATTTT

V: TRBV5-1
size: NA
J: TRBJ2-7
D: TRBD2
CDR3: CASSLNSGGSYEQYF
DNA: TGCGCCAGCAGCTTGAATTCGGGAGGGTCCTACGAGCAGTACTTC

V: TRBV4-2
size: NA
J: TRBJ1-2
D: NA
CDR3: CASSEGFGGYTF
DNA: TGTGCCAGCAGCGAGGGATTTGGTGGCTACACCTTC

V: TRBV6-5
size: NA
J: TRBJ2-7
D: NA
CDR3: CASTAEGGREQYF
DNA: TGTGCCAGCACCGCCGAGGGGGGGAGAGAGCAGTACTTC

V: TRBV7-2
size: NA
J: TRBJ2-5
D: TRBD2
CDR3: CASSSTGGETQYF
DNA: TGTGCCAGCAGCTCCACGGGAGGGGAGACCCAGTACTTC

V: TRBV15
size: few
J: TRBJ2-6
D: NA
CDR3: CATSSQQGDGANVLTF
DNA: TGTGCCACCAGCAGTCAACAGGGCGATGGGGCCAACGTCCTGACTTTC

V: TRBV7-3
size: NA
J: TRBJ1-2
D: NA
CDR3: CASSFGLLEPGYTF
DNA: TGTGCCAGCAGCTTTGGACTACTTGAGCCGGGCTACACCTTC

V: TRBV28
size: NA
J: TRBJ1-5
D: NA
CDR3: CAGATDSALNQPQHF
DNA: TGTGCCGGCGCGACGGACTCGGCCTTGAATCAGCCCCAGCATTTT

V: TRBV19
size: NA
J: TRBJ2-7
D: TRBD2
CDR3: CASSSTSGASYEQYF
DNA: TGTGCCAGTAGCTCTACTAGCGGGGCCTCCTACGAGCAGTACTTC

V: TRBV6-5
size: NA
J: TRBJ1-1
D: NA
CDR3: CASSFTGRENTEAFF
DNA: TGTGCCAGCAGTTTTACTGGACGGGAGAACACTGAAGCTTTCTTT

V: TRBV28
size: NA
J: TRBJ2-7
D: TRBD2
CDR3: CASSLRVLAGAQQYF
DNA: TGTGCCAGCAGTTTGAGGGTACTAGCGGGAGCTCAGCAGTACTTC